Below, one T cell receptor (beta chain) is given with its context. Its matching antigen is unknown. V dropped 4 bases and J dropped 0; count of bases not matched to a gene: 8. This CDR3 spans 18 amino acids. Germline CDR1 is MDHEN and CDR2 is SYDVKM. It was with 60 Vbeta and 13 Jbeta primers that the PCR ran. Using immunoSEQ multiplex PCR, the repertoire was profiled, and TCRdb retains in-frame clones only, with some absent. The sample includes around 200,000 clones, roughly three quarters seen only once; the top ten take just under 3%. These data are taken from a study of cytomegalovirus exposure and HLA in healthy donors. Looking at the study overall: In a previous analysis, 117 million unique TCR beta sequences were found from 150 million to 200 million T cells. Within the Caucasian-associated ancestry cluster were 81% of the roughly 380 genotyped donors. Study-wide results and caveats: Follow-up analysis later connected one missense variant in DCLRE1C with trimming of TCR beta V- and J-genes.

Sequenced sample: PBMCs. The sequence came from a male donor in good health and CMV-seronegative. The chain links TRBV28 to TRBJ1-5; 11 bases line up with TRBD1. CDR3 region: CASSSPRTGGYSNQPQHF. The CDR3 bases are TGTGCCAGCAGTTCCCCGAGGACAGGGGGCTATAGCAATCAGCCCCAGCATTTT.